These 10 T cell receptor beta chains share one sample of origin, sequenced in a study of CD4 and CD8 cells across lung adenocarcinoma regions. TCRdb re-analysed the PCR reads in MiXCR, keeping a single row per CDR3 protein. The sample yields some 20,000 distinct CDR3 sequences, less than 65% seen once. Source material: CD8+ T cells from the center of a lung tumor. The receptors come from a female donor with lung adenocarcinoma. The CD4 and CD8 labels of this study may be unreliable.

This clonotype was seen ten or more times. The chain carries TRBV6-5 and TRBJ2-1, with D perhaps assigned TRBD1 or TRBD2 (5 bases each). The CDR3 spans 14 residues. Germline-derived CDR1 and CDR2 are MNHEY and SVGAGI. Between the trimmed V and J ends, which lost 2 bases and 4 bases, there was a span of 9 bases. CDR3 sequence: CASSYQGPYNEQFF. Here the CDR3 DNA reads TGTGCCAGCAGTTACCAGGGACCATACAATGAGCAGTTCTTC.

The chain links TRBV27 to TRBJ2-3, with D possibly TRBD1 on 7 matching bases. The CDR3 runs to 15 residues. CDR1 and CDR2 from the germline V gene are MNHEY and SMNVEV (reference sequence). Trimming pared 9 bases from V and 5 bases from J, leaving 21 bases between. This CDR3 is CARGQGGGLQDTQYF. CDR3 bases: TGTGCCAGGGGGCAGGGGGGCGGACTCCAAGATACGCAGTATTTT.

The chain links TRBV5-1 to TRBJ1-1, with a weak D call TRBD1 (5 bases). This CDR3 comprises 15 residues. The germline gives CDR1 SGHRS, CDR2 YFSETQ. V dropped 6 bases and J dropped 1 base, with 16 bases sitting between them. CDR3 amino acids: CASMRWSRENTEAFF. In DNA, the CDR3 is TGCGCCAGCATGAGGTGGAGCAGGGAGAACACTGAAGCTTTCTTT.

The chain uses TRBV5-8 and TRBJ2-4; D is ambiguous. The CDR3 runs 11 residues. In germline, CDR1 is SGHTS, CDR2 YDEGEE. Trimming pared 3 bases from V and 13 bases from J, leaving 11 bases between. In DNA, the CDR3 is TGTGCCAGCAGCTCTGCCACAGAGCAGTACTTC. This sequence encodes CASSSATEQYF.

Worth noting for this clonotype: The junction shows a germline mismatch at one end, possibly a read error. V and J are TRBV27 and TRBJ2-3; D might be TRBD1 (6 bases). Germline loops: CDR1 MNHEY, CDR2 SMNVEV (reference sequence). CDR3 length: 16 residues. This CDR3 reads CASRGAGAGDTETQYF. The CDR3 DNA is TGTGCCAGCAGGGGAGCCGGGGCAGGGGACACAGAGACGCAGTATTTT.

This chain connects TRBV6-5 to TRBJ2-5; 9 bases map to TRBD1. CDR1 and CDR2 (germline): MNHEY, SVGAGI. The CDR3 length is 15 residues. Trimming at V came to 0 bases and at J to 7 bases, leaving 6 bases not matched to a gene. CDR3 sequence: CASSYSIDRGGTQYF. The CDR3 DNA sequence: TGTGCCAGCAGTTACTCGATTGACAGGGGGGGGACCCAGTACTTC.

The chain combines TRBV6-1 with TRBJ2-5, with D perhaps TRBD2 (5 bases). The J call may be wrong; the DNA end is better matched by TRBJ2-7. The length of the CDR3 is 13 residues. CDR1 and CDR2 from the germline V gene are MNHNS and SASEGT. This CDR3 reads CASFEGMTYEQYF. The CDR3 coding sequence is TGTGCCAGCTTTGAGGGAATGACCTACGAGCAGTACTTC.

V usage is TRBV6-1 and J usage is TRBJ2-5, with 8 bases identical to TRBD2. The DNA end is more similar to TRBJ2-7, so the J call may be wrong. The CDR3 is 15 amino acids. Germline assignment: CDR1 MNHNS and CDR2 SASEGT. In DNA, the CDR3 is TGTGCCAGCAGGACAGGACTAGCCCTCTCCTACGAGCAGTACTTC. Encoded protein: CASRTGLALSYEQYF.

Of note for this clonotype: One junction end disagrees with the germline gene, perhaps due to a read error. The chain joins TRBV6-1 to TRBJ2-3, with unresolved D. Germline V gene lookup returns CDR1 MNHNS and CDR2 SASEGT. The CDR3 is made up of 9 amino acids. CDR3 in amino acids: CASRDTQYF. The CDR3 coding sequence is TGTGCCAGCAGAGATACGCAGTATTTT.

Points on this clonotype: Mismatch with germline at one junction end may stem from a read error. The V call is TRBV6-1, the J call TRBJ2-4; D is ambiguous. Germline V gene sequence: CDR1 MNHNS, CDR2 SASEGT. The CDR3 totals 14 residues. The CDR3 DNA is TGTGGCAGCACGGGCCGGTCAGCCAAAAACATTCAGTATTTC. This encodes CGSTGRSAKNIQYF.